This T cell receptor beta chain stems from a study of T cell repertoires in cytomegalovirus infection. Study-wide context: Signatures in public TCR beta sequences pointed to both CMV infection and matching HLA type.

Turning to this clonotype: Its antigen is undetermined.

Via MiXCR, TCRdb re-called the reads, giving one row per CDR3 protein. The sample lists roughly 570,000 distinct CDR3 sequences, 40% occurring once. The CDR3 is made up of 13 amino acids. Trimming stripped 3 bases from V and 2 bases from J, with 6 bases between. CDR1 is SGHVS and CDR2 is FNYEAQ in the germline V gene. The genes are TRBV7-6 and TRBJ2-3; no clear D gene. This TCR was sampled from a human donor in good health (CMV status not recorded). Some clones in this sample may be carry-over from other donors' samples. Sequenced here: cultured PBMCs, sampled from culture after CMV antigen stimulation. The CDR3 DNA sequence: TGTGCCAGCAGCTTCGCGATCACAGATACGCAGTATTTT. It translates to CASSFAITDTQYF.